The rows below give T cell receptor beta chains drawn from one sample of a study of blood T cell repertoires in COVID-19. Measured with immunoSEQ multiplex PCR; TCRdb has only the in-frame clones, and not every one. The sample includes 150,000 to 200,000 clones, roughly 76% of them seen just once. Material for sequencing was peripheral blood. These TCRs come from an elderly woman with COVID-19, enrolled during active disease. Both conserved end residues are part of each CDR3. Each record gives: V gene, J gene, CDR3 length, clone size, D gene, CDR3 protein, CDR3 DNA. The D gene is left open where the match is weak. Clone sizes are given selectively: once, few, many, or a class where the clone is expanded.

TRBV28	TRBJ2-3	15	NA	TRBD1	CASSFLDRGSDTQYF	TGTGCCAGCAGTTTTTTGGACAGGGGATCAGATACGCAGTATTTT
TRBV3-1/TRBV3-2	TRBJ1-2	16	few	NA	CASSQEGAGAGRGYTF	TGTGCCAGCAGCCAAGAAGGAGCGGGGGCAGGTCGGGGCTACACCTTC
TRBV19	TRBJ2-5	15	once	TRBD1	CASSTRTGGRETQYF	TGTGCCAGTAGTACTCGGACAGGGGGGAGAGAGACCCAGTACTTC
TRBV2	TRBJ1-5	15	once	NA	CASSGQRIGNQPQHF	TGTGCCAGCAGTGGACAGCGTATTGGCAATCAGCCCCAGCATTTT
TRBV19	TRBJ2-3	15	NA	NA	CASSITGLGTDTQYF	TGTGCCAGTAGTATTACGGGGTTGGGCACAGATACGCAGTATTTT
TRBV19	TRBJ1-1	12	NA	NA	CASSIDGREAFF	TGTGCCAGTAGTATAGATGGCAGAGAAGCTTTCTTT
TRBV14	TRBJ1-2	17	NA	NA	CASSQGGFRREGYGYTF	TGTGCCAGCAGCCAAGGGGGGTTTAGGAGGGAAGGCTATGGCTACACCTTC
TRBV18	TRBJ2-2	16	NA	NA	CASSSTRGSNTGELFF	TGTGCCAGCTCATCCACGAGAGGATCGAACACCGGGGAGCTGTTTTTT
TRBV11-3	TRBJ2-5	13	NA	NA	CASSLDALETQYF	TGTGCCAGCAGCTTAGATGCGCTGGAGACCCAGTACTTC
TRBV2	TRBJ1-5	13	NA	NA	CASSDEGIQPQHF	TGTGCCAGCAGTGATGAGGGTATACAGCCCCAGCATTTT
TRBV7-2	TRBJ1-6	13	NA	NA	CASSAARNSPLHF	TGTGCCAGCAGCGCTGCCAGAAATTCACCCCTCCACTTT
TRBV6-1	TRBJ1-2	14	NA	NA	CASSERRGNYGYTF	TGTGCCAGCAGTGAACGGCGGGGGAACTATGGCTACACCTTC
TRBV11-3	TRBJ2-7	16	few	NA	CASSLAEGSMGYEQYF	TGTGCCAGCAGCTTAGCCGAGGGATCCATGGGCTACGAGCAGTACTTC
TRBV5-1	TRBJ2-5	14	NA	TRBD1	CASRETGGVETQYF	TGCGCCAGCAGGGAGACAGGGGGCGTAGAGACCCAGTACTTC
TRBV19	TRBJ1-1	12	NA	NA	CASSSGLFEAFF	TGTGCCAGTAGTAGTGGGCTATTTGAAGCTTTCTTT
TRBV11-2	TRBJ1-2	12	NA	NA	CASSLGPGGYTF	TGTGCCAGCAGCTTAGGCCCCGGGGGCTACACCTTC